The 5 T cell receptor beta chains below all came from one sample that was sequenced in a study of post-analysis software for immune sequencing data. TCR beta libraries were prepared from cDNA with unique molecular identifiers. TCRdb re-derived calls from the PCR reads in MiXCR, one entry per CDR3 protein. The sample includes around 160,000 distinct CDR3 sequences, about 36% of them seen just once. This material consisted of blood, taken after autologous hematopoietic stem cell transplantation. The receptors were gathered from a girl aged 5 to 17 with multiple sclerosis.

This rearrangement joins TRBV24-1 to TRBJ2-5, with TRBD1 matching over 7 bases. The CDR3 contains 13 residues. V shed 7 bases, J shed 3 bases, and the junction held 4 bases outside the gene matches. Germline V lookup: CDR1 KGHDR, CDR2 SFDVKD. CDR3 nucleotides: TGTGCCACCAGCGTCGGGACAGAAGAGACCCAGTACTTC. Its protein is CATSVGTEETQYF.

Worth noting for this clonotype: This may stem from a read error, because a much larger clone lies one nucleotide away. The rearrangement joins TRBV6-5 to TRBJ2-7; tentatively, D is TRBD1 (6 bases). Trimming removed 5 bases from V and 1 base from J, with 12 bases in between. CDR3 length: 14 residues. CDR1 is MNHEY, CDR2 SVGAGI, per germline. The CDR3, as DNA: TGTGCCAGCAGTGACAGACAGGATTCCTACGAGCAGTACTTC. Translated, it gives CASSDRQDSYEQYF.

The chain recombines TRBV4-3 with TRBJ2-1; 10 bases fit TRBD2. V shed 0 bases, J shed 0 bases, and the junction held 2 bases outside the gene matches. Germline V gives CDR1 LGHNA, CDR2 YSLEER. The CDR3 extends over 17 amino acids. CDR3 bases: TGCGCCAGCAGCCAAGATCCTAGCGGGAGCTCCTACAATGAGCAGTTCTTC. This encodes CASSQDPSGSSYNEQFF.

The chain combines TRBV28 with TRBJ2-6; D is ambiguous. Trimming pared 7 bases from V and 2 bases from J, leaving 15 bases between. In germline, CDR1 is MDHEN, CDR2 SYDVKM. This CDR3 has 16 amino acids. The CDR3 loop is CASTYRGAAGANVLTF. The CDR3 DNA sequence: TGTGCCAGCACCTACCGCGGTGCAGCTGGGGCCAACGTCCTGACTTTC.

This clonotype was counted only a few times. This chain connects TRBV20-1 to TRBJ2-7; TRBD2 aligns across 9 bases. Germline CDR1 DFQATT, CDR2 SNEGSKA (reference sequence). This CDR3 has 14 amino acids. The ends lost 7 bases at V and 5 bases at J; junction bases unmatched: 12. The CDR3 sequence: CSVPWREGGNEQYF. The CDR3 nucleotides are TGCAGTGTCCCTTGGCGGGAGGGTGGAAACGAGCAGTACTTC.